At least ten counts were recorded for the clone carrying this T cell receptor (beta chain). TCRdb analysed the PCR reads with MiXCR anew, one entry per CDR3 protein. The sample carries tens of thousands of distinct CDR3 sequences, 40% to 60% recorded once. These data are taken from a study of CD4 and CD8 cells across lung adenocarcinoma regions. Donors had localized lung adenocarcinoma, a non-small cell lung cancer. CDR3 length: 13 amino acids. V lost 7 bases and J lost 3; bases outside the gene matches: 3. The germline CDR1 and CDR2 sequences are ENHRY and SYGVKD. Material for sequencing was CD8+ T cells from the center of a lung tumor. The J gene is TRBJ2-1, the V gene TRBV10-3, with 7 bases matching TRBD1. The origin of this receptor is a male donor with lung adenocarcinoma. The CD4 and CD8 labels of this study may be unreliable. In DNA form, the CDR3 reads TGTGCCATCAAGGGGGCGGGCTACAATGAGCAGTTCTTC. It translates to CAIKGAGYNEQFF.